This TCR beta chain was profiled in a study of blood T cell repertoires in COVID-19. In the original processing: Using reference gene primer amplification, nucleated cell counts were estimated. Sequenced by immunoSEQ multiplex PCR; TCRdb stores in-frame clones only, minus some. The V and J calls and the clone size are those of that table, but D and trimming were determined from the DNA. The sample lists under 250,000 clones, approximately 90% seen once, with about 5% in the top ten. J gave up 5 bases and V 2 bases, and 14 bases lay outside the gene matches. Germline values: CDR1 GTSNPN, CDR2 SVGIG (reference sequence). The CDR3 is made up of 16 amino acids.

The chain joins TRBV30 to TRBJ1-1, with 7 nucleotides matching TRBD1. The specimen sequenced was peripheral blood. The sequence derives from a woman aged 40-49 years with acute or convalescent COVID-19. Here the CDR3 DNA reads TGTGCCTGGAGTTTCTTAAAGCCGGACAGGAATACTGAAGCTTTCTTT. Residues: CAWSFLKPDRNTEAFF.